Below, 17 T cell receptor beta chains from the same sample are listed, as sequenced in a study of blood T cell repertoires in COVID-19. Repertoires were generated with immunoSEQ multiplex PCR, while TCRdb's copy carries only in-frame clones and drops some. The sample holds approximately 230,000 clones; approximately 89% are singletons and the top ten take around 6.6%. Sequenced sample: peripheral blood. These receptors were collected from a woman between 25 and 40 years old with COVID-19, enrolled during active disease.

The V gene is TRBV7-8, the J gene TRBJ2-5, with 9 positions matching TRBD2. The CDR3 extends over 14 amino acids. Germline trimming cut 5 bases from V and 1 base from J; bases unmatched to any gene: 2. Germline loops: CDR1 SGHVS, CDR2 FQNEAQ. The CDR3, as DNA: TGTGCCAGCAGCCGGGGACTAGCCCAAGAGACCCAGTACTTC. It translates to CASSRGLAQETQYF.

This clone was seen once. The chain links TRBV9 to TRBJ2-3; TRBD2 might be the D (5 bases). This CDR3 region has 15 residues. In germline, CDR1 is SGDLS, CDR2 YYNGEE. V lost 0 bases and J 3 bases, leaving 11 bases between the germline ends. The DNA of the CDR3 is TGTGCCAGCAGCGTAGGGGGAGCGACAACAGATACGCAGTATTTT. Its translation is CASSVGGATTDTQYF. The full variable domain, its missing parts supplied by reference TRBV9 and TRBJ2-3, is DSGVTQTPKHLITATGQRVTLRCSPRSGDLSVYWYQQSLDQGLQFLIQYYNGEERAKGNILERFSAQQFPDLHSELNLSSLELGDSALYFCASSVGGATTDTQYFGPGTRLTVL.

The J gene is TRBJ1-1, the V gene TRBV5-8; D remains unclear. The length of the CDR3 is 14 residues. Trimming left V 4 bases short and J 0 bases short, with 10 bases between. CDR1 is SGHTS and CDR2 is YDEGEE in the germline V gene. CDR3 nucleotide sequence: TGTGCCAGCAGCCGGGAACAGCTGAACACTGAAGCTTTCTTT. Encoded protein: CASSREQLNTEAFF.

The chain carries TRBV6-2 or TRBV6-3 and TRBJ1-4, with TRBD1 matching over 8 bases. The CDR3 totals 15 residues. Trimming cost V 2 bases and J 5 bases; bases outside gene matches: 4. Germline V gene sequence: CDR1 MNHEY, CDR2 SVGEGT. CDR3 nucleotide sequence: TGTGCCAGCAGTTACCTTGGACAGGGAAATGAAAAACTGTTTTTT. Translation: CASSYLGQGNEKLFF.

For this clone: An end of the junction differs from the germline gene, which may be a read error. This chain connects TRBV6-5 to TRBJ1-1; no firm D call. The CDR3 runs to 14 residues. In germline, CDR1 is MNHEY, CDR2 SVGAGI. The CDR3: CASFYRPGGTQAFF. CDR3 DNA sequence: TGTGCCAGCTTCTATAGACCCGGAGGCACTCAAGCTTTCTTT.

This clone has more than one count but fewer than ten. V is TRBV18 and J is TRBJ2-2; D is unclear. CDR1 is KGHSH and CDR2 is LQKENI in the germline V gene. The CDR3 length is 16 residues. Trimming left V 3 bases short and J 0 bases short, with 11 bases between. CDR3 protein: CASSPSSPANTGELFF. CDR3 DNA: TGTGCCAGCTCACCCTCCTCCCCGGCGAACACCGGGGAGCTGTTTTTT. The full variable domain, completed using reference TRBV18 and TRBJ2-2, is NAGVMQNPRHLVRRRGQEARLRCSPMKGHSHVYWYRQLPEEGLKFMVYLQKENIIDESGMPKERFSAEFPKEGPSILRIQQVVRGDSAAYFCASSPSSPANTGELFFGEGSRLTVL.

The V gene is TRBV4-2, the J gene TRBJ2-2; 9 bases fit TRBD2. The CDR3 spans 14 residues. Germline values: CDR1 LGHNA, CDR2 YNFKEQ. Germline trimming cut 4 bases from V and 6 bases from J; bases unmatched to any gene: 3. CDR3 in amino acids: CASSPGLASGELFF. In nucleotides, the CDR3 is TGTGCCAGCAGCCCGGGACTAGCTTCCGGGGAGCTGTTTTTT.

The CDR3 sequence is CASSLQAGNEQFF. CDR3 DNA: TGTGCCAGCAGTTTACAGGCGGGCAATGAGCAGTTCTTC. The chain is built from TRBV28 and TRBJ2-1, with D possibly being TRBD2 (5 bases). With 2 bases removed from V and 6 bases from J, the gap between germline ends came to 8 bases. In germline, CDR1 is MDHEN, CDR2 SYDVKM. The CDR3 length is 13 residues. The complete variable domain, with remaining parts taken from reference TRBV28 and TRBJ2-1, reads DVKVTQSSRYLVKRTGEKVFLECVQDMDHENMFWYRQDPGLGLRLIYFSYDVKMKEKGDIPEGYSVSREKKERFSLILESASTNQTSMYLCASSLQAGNEQFFGPGTRLTVL.

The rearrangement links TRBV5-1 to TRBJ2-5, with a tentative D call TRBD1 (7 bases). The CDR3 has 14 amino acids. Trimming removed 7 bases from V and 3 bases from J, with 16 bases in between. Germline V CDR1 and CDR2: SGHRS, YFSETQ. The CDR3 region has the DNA TGCGCCAGCGCCAGCGGAGGGGGCGAAGAGACCCAGTACTTC. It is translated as CASASGGGEETQYF.

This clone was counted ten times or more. The CDR3 spells CASSKVRVSPEAFF. CDR3 sequence (DNA): TGTGCCAGCAGCAAAGTGCGGGTCAGCCCTGAAGCTTTCTTT. The chain is built from TRBV21-1 and TRBJ1-1. TRBV21-1 constitutes a pseudogene. There are 14 residues in the CDR3.

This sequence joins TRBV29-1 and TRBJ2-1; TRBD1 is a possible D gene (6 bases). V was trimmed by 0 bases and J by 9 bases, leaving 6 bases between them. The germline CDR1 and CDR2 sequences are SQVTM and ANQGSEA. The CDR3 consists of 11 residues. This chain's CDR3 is CSVEEGGEQFF. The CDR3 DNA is TGCAGCGTTGAAGAAGGGGGTGAGCAGTTCTTC.

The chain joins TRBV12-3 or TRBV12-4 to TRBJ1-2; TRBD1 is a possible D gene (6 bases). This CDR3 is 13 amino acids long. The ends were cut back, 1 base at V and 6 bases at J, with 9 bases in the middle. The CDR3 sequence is CASSLGTGHGYTF. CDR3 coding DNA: TGTGCCAGCAGTTTAGGCACAGGGCATGGCTACACCTTC.

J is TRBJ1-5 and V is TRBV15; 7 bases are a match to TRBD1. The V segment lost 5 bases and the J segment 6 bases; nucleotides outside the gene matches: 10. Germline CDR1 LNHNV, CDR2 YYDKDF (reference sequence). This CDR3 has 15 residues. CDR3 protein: CATSPPDRDSQPQHF. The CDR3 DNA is TGTGCCACCAGCCCCCCAGACAGGGATAGTCAGCCCCAGCATTTT.

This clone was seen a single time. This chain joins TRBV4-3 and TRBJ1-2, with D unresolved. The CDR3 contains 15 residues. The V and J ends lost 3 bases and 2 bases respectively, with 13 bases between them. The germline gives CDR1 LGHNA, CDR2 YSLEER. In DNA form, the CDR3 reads TGCGCCAGCAGCCAGGGAGGTCTCGAGAACTATGGCTACACCTTC. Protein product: CASSQGGLENYGYTF.

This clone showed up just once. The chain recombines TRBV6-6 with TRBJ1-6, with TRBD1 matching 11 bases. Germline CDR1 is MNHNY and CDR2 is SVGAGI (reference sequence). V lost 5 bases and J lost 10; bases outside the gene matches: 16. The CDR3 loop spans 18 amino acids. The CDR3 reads CASSPLPGQGAPNSPLHF. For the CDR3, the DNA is TGTGCCAGCAGTCCACTCCCCGGACAGGGGGCTCCTAACTCACCCCTCCACTTT.

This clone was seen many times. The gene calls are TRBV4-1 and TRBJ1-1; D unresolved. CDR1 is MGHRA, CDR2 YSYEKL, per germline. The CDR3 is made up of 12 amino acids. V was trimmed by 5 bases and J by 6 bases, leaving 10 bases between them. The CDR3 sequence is CASSRPGSEAFF. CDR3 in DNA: TGCGCCAGCAGCAGACCGGGATCTGAAGCTTTCTTT.

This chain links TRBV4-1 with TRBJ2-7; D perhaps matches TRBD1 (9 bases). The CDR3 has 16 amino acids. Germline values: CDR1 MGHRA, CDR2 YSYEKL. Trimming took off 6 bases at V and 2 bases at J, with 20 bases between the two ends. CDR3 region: CASSFPRGDRAYEQYF. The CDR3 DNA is TGCGCCAGCAGTTTTCCGCGGGGGGACAGGGCCTACGAGCAGTACTTC.